The 11 T cell receptor beta chains reported below all come from one sample, sequenced in a study of cytomegalovirus exposure and HLA in healthy donors. Primers for the PCR totalled 60 Vbeta and 13 Jbeta. Sequenced by immunoSEQ multiplex PCR; TCRdb stores in-frame clones only, minus some. The sample carries around 180,000 clones, 71% recorded once. Sequenced input: PBMCs. The receptors here all came from a girl aged 5 to 17 in good health and CMV-seronegative.

The V gene is TRBV2, the J gene TRBJ1-4; D remains unclear. The CDR3 extends over 13 amino acids. Germline V lookup: CDR1 SNHLY, CDR2 FYNNEI. Trimming shortened V by 11 bases and J by 4 bases, and 14 bases separated the two germline ends. The chain's CDR3 is CAARGQFNEKLFF. The CDR3 region has the DNA TGTGCCGCCCGAGGGCAGTTTAATGAAAAACTGTTTTTT.

This clone was detected only a few times. This CDR3 is CASSLRGRGEKLFF. CDR3 DNA: TGTGCCAGCAGCTTAAGAGGGAGAGGGGAAAAACTGTTTTTT. The chain uses TRBV7-9 and TRBJ1-4; no clear D. This CDR3 spans 14 amino acids. Germline loops: CDR1 SEHNR, CDR2 FQNEAQ (reference sequence). V gave up 2 bases and J gave up 8 bases, with 12 bases separating them.

The chain carries TRBV4-2 and TRBJ2-6; D unresolved. V lost 0 bases and J lost 2, with 8 bases in between. CDR1 and CDR2 (germline): LGHNA, YNFKEQ. This CDR3 comprises 16 residues. In nucleotides, the CDR3 is TGTGCCAGCAGCCAAGATCGAGTGGCTGGGGCCAACGTCCTGACTTTC. Translating it yields CASSQDRVAGANVLTF.

The chain has TRBV6-5 and TRBJ1-5, with 7 bases that match TRBD1. Germline assignment: CDR1 MNHEY and CDR2 SVGAGI. J gave up 3 bases and V 5 bases, and 4 bases lay outside the gene matches. This CDR3 is 14 amino acids long. The CDR3 coding sequence is TGTGCCAGCAGTCGAGGGGGCAACAATCAGCCCCAGCATTTT. Encoded protein: CASSRGGNNQPQHF.

V and J are TRBV10-3 and TRBJ2-5; the D gene is possibly TRBD2 (6 bases). The CDR3 has 16 residues. Germline CDR1 reads ENHRY; CDR2 reads SYGVKD. Deletions cut 4 bases from V and 5 bases from J, with 20 bases between. The CDR3 region is CAISGLLAGRGETQYF. DNA for the CDR3: TGTGCCATCAGTGGGCTCTTGGCGGGTCGGGGGGAGACCCAGTACTTC.

This sequence joins TRBV7-9 and TRBJ2-7; TRBD2 matches 7 bases. V dropped 1 base and J dropped 7; count of bases not matched to a gene: 7. The CDR3 totals 14 residues. Germline assignment: CDR1 SEHNR and CDR2 FQNEAQ (reference sequence). CDR3 region: CASSLEAGPTEQYF. DNA for the CDR3: TGTGCCAGCAGCTTAGAAGCGGGGCCCACGGAGCAGTACTTC.

J is TRBJ2-3 and V is TRBV6-5; 8 bases agree with TRBD1. The CDR3 runs to 14 residues. Trimming cost V 6 bases and J 0 bases; bases outside gene matches: 2. From germline, CDR1 is MNHEY and CDR2 SVGAGI. Here the CDR3 reads CASSWTGSTDTQYF. The CDR3 DNA follows: TGTGCCAGCAGCTGGACAGGGAGCACAGATACGCAGTATTTT.

Concerning this clone itself: The same CDR3 arises from other DNA sequences in this sample as well. V usage is TRBV19 and J usage is TRBJ2-7, with TRBD1 matching 11 bases. The CDR3 runs to 14 residues. Per germline, CDR1 LNHDA and CDR2 SQIVND (reference sequence). The trim removed 5 bases at V and 6 bases at J, leaving 6 bases unmatched. DNA of the CDR3: TGTGCCAGTAGTCCGGGGACAGGGGGTCGCGAGCAGTACTTC. Its protein is CASSPGTGGREQYF. Full variable domain (rest looked up from reference TRBV19 and TRBJ2-7): DGGITQSPKYLFRKEGQNVTLSCEQNLNHDAMYWYRQDPGQGLRLIYYSQIVNDFQKGDIAEGYSVSREKKESFPLTVTSAQKNPTAFYLCASSPGTGGREQYFGPGTRLTVT.

This rearrangement joins TRBV15 to TRBJ2-1, with 8 nucleotides matching TRBD1. The CDR3 covers 14 residues. The V and J ends lost 3 bases and 7 bases, in that order; junction bases with no gene match: 5. In germline, CDR1 is LNHNV, CDR2 YYDKDF (reference sequence). The CDR3 nucleotides read TGTGCCACCAGCAGCCCAGGGACAGGTAATGAGCAGTTCTTC. Protein: CATSSPGTGNEQFF.

This sequence joins TRBV5-4 and TRBJ2-2, with D uncertain. The CDR3 totals 17 residues. CDR1 and CDR2 from the germline V gene are SGHNT and YYREEE (reference sequence). The V gene lost 1 base and the J gene lost 3 bases, with 16 bases spanning the gap. The CDR3: CASSLRLNSRDTGELFF. CDR3 nucleotide sequence: TGTGCCAGCAGCTTGCGTCTGAACAGTAGAGACACCGGGGAGCTGTTTTTT. Using reference TRBV5-4 and TRBJ2-2 for the parts outside the CDR3, the full variable domain is ETGVTQSPTHLIKTRGQQVTLRCSSQSGHNTVSWYQQALGQGPQFIFQYYREEENGRGNFPPRFSGLQFPNYSSELNVNALELDDSALYLCASSLRLNSRDTGELFFGEGSRLTVL.

The rearrangement links TRBV5-1 to TRBJ1-4, with D unclear. Looked up from germline, CDR1 is SGHRS and CDR2 is YFSETQ. The CDR3 is 14 residues long. V was cut by 1 base and J by 8 bases, with 12 bases left in between. This CDR3 reads CASSLFSAGEKLFF. The CDR3 DNA is TGCGCCAGCAGCTTGTTCTCAGCGGGGGAAAAACTGTTTTTT.